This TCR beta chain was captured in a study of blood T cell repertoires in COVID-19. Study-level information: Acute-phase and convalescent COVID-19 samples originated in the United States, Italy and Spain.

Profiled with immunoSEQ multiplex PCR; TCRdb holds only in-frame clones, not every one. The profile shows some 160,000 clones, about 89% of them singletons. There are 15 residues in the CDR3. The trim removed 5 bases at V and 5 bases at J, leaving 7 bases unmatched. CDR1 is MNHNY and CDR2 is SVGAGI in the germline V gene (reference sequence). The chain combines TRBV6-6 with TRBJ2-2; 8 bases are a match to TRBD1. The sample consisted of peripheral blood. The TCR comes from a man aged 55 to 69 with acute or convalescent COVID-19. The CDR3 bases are TGTGCCAGCAGTGAGGGACAGGCGCGGACCGGGGAGCTGTTTTTT. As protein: CASSEGQARTGELFF.